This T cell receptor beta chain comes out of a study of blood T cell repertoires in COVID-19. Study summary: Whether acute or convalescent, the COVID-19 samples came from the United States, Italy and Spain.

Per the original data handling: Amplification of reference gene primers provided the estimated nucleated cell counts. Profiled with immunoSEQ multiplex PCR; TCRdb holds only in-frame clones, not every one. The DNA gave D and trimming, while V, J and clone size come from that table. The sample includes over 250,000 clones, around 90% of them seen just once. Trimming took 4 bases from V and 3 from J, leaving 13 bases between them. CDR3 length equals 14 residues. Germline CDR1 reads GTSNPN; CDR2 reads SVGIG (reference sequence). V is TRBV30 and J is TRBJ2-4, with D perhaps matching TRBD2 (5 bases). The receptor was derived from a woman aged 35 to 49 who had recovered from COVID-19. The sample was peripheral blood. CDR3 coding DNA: TGTGCCTGGACCACGGGATTGGGCAAAAACATTCAGTACTTC. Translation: CAWTTGLGKNIQYF.